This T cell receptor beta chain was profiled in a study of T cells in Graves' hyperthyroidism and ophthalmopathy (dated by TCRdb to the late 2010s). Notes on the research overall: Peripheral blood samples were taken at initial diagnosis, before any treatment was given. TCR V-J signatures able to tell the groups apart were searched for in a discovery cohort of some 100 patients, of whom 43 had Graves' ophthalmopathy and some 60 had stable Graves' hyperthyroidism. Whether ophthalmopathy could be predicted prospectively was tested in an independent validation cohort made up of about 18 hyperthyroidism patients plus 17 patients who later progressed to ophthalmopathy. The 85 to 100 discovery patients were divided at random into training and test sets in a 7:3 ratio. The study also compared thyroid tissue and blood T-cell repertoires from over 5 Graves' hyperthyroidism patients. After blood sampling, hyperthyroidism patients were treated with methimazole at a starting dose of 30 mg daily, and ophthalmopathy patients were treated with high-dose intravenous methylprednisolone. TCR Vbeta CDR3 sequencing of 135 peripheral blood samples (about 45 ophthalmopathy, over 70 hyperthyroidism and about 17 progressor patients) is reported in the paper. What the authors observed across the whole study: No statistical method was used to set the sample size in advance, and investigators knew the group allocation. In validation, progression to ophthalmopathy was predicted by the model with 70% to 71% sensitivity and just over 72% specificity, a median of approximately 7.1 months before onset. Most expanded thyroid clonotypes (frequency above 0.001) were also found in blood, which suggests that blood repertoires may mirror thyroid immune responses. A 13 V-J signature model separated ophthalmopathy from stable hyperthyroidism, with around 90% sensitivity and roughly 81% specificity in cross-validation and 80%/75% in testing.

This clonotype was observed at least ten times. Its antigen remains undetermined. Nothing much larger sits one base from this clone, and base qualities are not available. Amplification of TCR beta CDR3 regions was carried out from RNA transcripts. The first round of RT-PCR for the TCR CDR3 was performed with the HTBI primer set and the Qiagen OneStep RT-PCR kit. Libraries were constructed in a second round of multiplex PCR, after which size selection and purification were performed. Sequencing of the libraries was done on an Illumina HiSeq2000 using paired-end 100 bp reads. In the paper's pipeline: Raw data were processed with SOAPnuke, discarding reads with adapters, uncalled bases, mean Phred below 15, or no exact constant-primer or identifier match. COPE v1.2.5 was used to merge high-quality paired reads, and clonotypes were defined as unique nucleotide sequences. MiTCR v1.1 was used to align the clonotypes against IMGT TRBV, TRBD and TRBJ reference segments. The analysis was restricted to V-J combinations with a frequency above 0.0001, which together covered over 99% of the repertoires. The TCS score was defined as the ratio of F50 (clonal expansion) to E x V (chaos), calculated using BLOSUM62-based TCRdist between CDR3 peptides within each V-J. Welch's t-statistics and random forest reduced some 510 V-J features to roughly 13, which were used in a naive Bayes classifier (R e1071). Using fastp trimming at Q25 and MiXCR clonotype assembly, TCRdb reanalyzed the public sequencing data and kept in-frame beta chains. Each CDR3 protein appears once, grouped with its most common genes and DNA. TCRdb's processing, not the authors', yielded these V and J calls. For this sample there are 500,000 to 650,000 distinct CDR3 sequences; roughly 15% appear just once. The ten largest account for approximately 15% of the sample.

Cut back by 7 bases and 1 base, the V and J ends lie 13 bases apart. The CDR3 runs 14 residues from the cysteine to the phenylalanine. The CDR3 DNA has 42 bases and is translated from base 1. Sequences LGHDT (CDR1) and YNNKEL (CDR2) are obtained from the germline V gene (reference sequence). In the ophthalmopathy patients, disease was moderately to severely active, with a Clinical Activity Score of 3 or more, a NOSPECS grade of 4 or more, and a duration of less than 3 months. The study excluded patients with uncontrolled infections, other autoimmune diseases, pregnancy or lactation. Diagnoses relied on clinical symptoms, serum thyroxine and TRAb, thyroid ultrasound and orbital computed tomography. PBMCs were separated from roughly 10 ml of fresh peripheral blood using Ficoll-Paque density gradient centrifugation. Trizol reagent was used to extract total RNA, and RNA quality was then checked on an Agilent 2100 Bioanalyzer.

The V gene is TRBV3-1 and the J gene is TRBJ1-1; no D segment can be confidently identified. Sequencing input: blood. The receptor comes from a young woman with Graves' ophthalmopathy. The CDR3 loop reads CASTARTANTEAFF. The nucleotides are TGTGCCAGCACCGCCCGGACCGCGAACACTGAAGCTTTCTTT.